This T cell receptor (beta chain) was observed in a study of control samples from healthy donors and cancer patients (dated by TCRdb to between 2020 and 2021). At the junction V is shortened by 2 bases and J by 4 bases; bases outside the gene matches: 8. The germline V gene supplies CDR1 MDHEN and CDR2 SYDVKM. The CDR3 goes from the cysteine to the phenylalanine over 18 residues. CDR3 DNA is the only sequence kept; it has 54 bases, read in frame from the first base. As for this clone: The antigen this receptor binds is unknown. No qualities accompany the bases; no much larger clone lies one base away.

The library was obtained by the immunoSEQ multiplex PCR assay. In its TCRdb copy, this immuneACCESS table keeps in-frame sequences only and misses some clones. Where compared with another copy, unresolved V genes explain less than half of these, and the others have no known cause. The sample contains about 130,000 clones, roughly 90% of them found a single time. The ten top clones hold less than 2.5% of the sample. The chain employs TRBV28 and TRBJ2-7, with TRBD2 matching 16 junction bases. Sequenced material: blood. This receptor was taken from a man between 18 and 29 years old in good health. The nucleotide sequence reads as follows: TGTGCCAGCAGTTTACCGACCGGGACTAGCGGGGGGGCATACGAGCAGTACTTC. This translates into CASSLPTGTSGGAYEQYF. Reference TRBV28 and TRBJ2-7 proteins supply the regions before and after the CDR3; the full variable domain is: DVKVTQSSRYLVKRTGEKVFLECVQDMDHENMFWYRQDPGLGLRLIYFSYDVKMKEKGDIPEGYSVSREKKERFSLILESASTNQTSMYLCASSLPTGTSGGAYEQYFGPGTRLTVT.